The entry below describes one TCR beta chain. For Graves' hyperthyroidism to be stable, ophthalmopathy could not progress within 18 months. The sample originates from a study of T cells in Graves' hyperthyroidism and ophthalmopathy. TCR beta CDR3 sequences were amplified from RNA transcripts. Using the HTBI primer set, a first-round RT-PCR was run on the TCR CDR3. One entry per CDR3 protein results from TCRdb running MiXCR on the multiplex PCR reads. The repertoire holds about 350,000 distinct CDR3 sequences, with approximately 15% as singletons. The CDR3 has 17 residues. The junction had 11 bases not matched to a gene; V was cut back by 3 bases and J by 4 bases. Germline assignment: CDR1 LGHNT and CDR2 FRNRAP.

The sample was blood. The genes are TRBV12-5 and TRBJ2-1; 8 bases match TRBD2. The clonotype comes from a woman aged 25 to 39 with Graves' hyperthyroidism. The CDR3 nucleotides read TGTGCTAGTGGTTTAGGGGAGGCGGGAGGCATATACAATGAGCAGTTCTTC. Its translation is CASGLGEAGGIYNEQFF. Full variable domain (missing parts from reference TRBV12-5 and TRBJ2-1): DARVTQTPRHKVTEMGQEVTMRCQPILGHNTVFWYRQTMMQGLELLAYFRNRAPLDDSGMPKDRFSAEMPDATLATLKIQPSEPRDSAVYFCASGLGEAGGIYNEQFFGPGTRLTVL.